A single sample gave rise to the 13 T cell receptor beta chains below, sequenced in a study of response to subunit inactivated influenza vaccine. Using its own MiXCR run on the RT-PCR reads, TCRdb lists one record per CDR3 protein. The table lists about 520,000 distinct CDR3 sequences, about 25% of them singletons. Sequences were derived from CD4+ T cells sorted from PBMCs, sampled around 5 days after vaccination. These receptors were taken from a man in his fifties who received an inactivated influenza vaccine.

This clonotype was seen a single time. CDR3 sequence: CSARGLAGIYEQYF. Here the CDR3 DNA reads TGCAGTGCTAGAGGGCTAGCGGGCATATACGAGCAGTACTTC. The chain recombines TRBV20-1 with TRBJ2-7, with 8 positions matching TRBD2. The junction had 6 bases not matched to a gene; V was cut back by 1 base and J by 4 bases. Germline-derived CDR1 and CDR2 are DFQATT and SNEGSKA (reference sequence). The CDR3 contains 14 residues.

The chain is built from TRBV5-1 and TRBJ2-1, with 8 nucleotides matching TRBD1. The CDR3 runs to 16 residues. Trimming at V came to 1 base and at J to 3 bases, leaving 6 bases not matched to a gene. The germline CDR1 and CDR2 sequences are SGHRS and YFSETQ. CDR3 nucleotides: TGCGCCAGCAGCTTGAGACGGACAGGGTACTACAATGAGCAGTTCTTC. Residues: CASSLRRTGYYNEQFF.

J is TRBJ2-7 and V is TRBV10-3; D is unresolved. Germline V CDR1 and CDR2: ENHRY, SYGVKD. Trimming shortened V by 3 bases and J by 0 bases, and 6 bases separated the two germline ends. The length of the CDR3 is 13 residues. CDR3 residues: CAISDGYSYEQYF. DNA of the CDR3: TGTGCCATCAGTGACGGGTACTCCTACGAGCAGTACTTC.

The chain couples TRBV6-5 to TRBJ1-2, with D perhaps TRBD1 (5 bases). CDR1 MNHEY and CDR2 SVGAGI come from the germline V gene. There are 16 residues in the CDR3. With 0 bases removed from V and 6 bases from J, the gap between germline ends came to 17 bases. The CDR3 nucleotides read TGTGCCAGCAGTTACTCTAGTACGGGCAGGGTACATGGCTACACCTTC. Its translation is CASSYSSTGRVHGYTF.

The gene calls are TRBV7-2 and TRBJ1-2, with 7 positions matching TRBD1. This CDR3 is 15 amino acids long. The V gene's germline CDR1 is SGHTA and CDR2 FQGNSA. V was pared by 5 bases and J by 4 bases, with 10 bases of the junction left unmatched. The CDR3, as DNA: TGTGCCAGCAGCGAAGGGGACAGTCGAATCTATGGCTACACCTTC. Protein: CASSEGDSRIYGYTF.

This clonotype was picked up a small number of times. This chain links TRBV29-1 with TRBJ2-2; D is undetermined. Germline loops: CDR1 SQVTM, CDR2 ANQGSEA. CDR3 length: 12 residues. V lost 5 bases, J lost 1 base, and 5 bases lay in between. The chain's CDR3 is CSVFQNTGELFF. The CDR3 DNA reads TGCAGCGTTTTTCAGAACACCGGGGAGCTGTTTTTT.

This chain joins TRBV7-9 and TRBJ2-2; possibly TRBD2 for D (5 bases). The CDR3 contains 15 residues. Germline CDR1 and CDR2: SEHNR and FQNEAQ (reference sequence). V was cut by 5 bases and J by 6 bases, with 16 bases left in between. The CDR3 DNA reads TGTGCCAGCAGCCCTACTACGGACTTCGCCGGGGAGCTGTTTTTT. Amino acids: CASSPTTDFAGELFF.

This clonotype occurred a few times. V usage is TRBV28 and J usage is TRBJ2-1, with 10 bases that match TRBD2. The J segment lost 10 bases and the V segment lost 6 bases, leaving 9 bases of the junction unmatched. The CDR3 is made up of 14 amino acids. Germline V gives CDR1 MDHEN, CDR2 SYDVKM. The CDR3 sequence: CASRERGGLREQFF. CDR3 bases: TGTGCCAGCAGGGAGCGGGGGGGCCTCCGGGAGCAGTTCTTC.

V and J are TRBV5-6 and TRBJ2-6; no reliable D call. The ends were cut back, 1 base at V and 0 bases at J, with 14 bases in the middle. This CDR3 spans 18 amino acids. CDR1 is SGHDT and CDR2 is YYEEEE in the germline V gene. The CDR3 loop is CASSLTKARLSGANVLTF. CDR3 nucleotide sequence: TGTGCCAGCAGCTTGACGAAGGCGCGACTCTCTGGGGCCAACGTCCTGACTTTC.

The table lists this clonotype with many counts. V is TRBV5-5 and J is TRBJ2-1; 11 nucleotides match TRBD2. This CDR3 comprises 16 residues. Trimming at V came to 4 bases and at J to 5 bases, leaving 8 bases not matched to a gene. The V gene's germline CDR1 is SGHKS and CDR2 YYEKEE (reference sequence). CDR3 in DNA: TGTGCCAGCAGCCGGTATACTAGCGGGGGTAACAATGAGCAGTTCTTC. It yields the protein CASSRYTSGGNNEQFF.

The chain is built from TRBV6-2 or TRBV6-3 and TRBJ2-1; perhaps TRBD2 as D (6 bases). Looked up from germline, CDR1 is MNHEY and CDR2 is SVGEGT. The CDR3 has 11 residues. V gave up 6 bases and J gave up 9 bases, with 9 bases separating them. DNA of the CDR3: TGTGCCAGCAGAAACGGGGGTGAGCAGTTCTTC. Protein: CASRNGGEQFF.

The gene calls are TRBV11-1 and TRBJ2-1; the match to TRBD2 covers 9 bases. Looked up from germline, CDR1 is SGHAT and CDR2 is FQDESV (reference sequence). V gave up 7 bases and J gave up 2 bases; unmatched junction bases: 18. The length of the CDR3 is 19 residues. CDR3 sequence (DNA): TGTGCCAGCACCACCTGGGGGGTAGCGGGAGACCCACCCTACAATGAGCAGTTCTTC. Its translation is CASTTWGVAGDPPYNEQFF.

This clonotype was recorded many times. J is TRBJ2-3 and V is TRBV5-1; 12 bases match TRBD2. The CDR3 contains 17 residues. Trimming removed 6 bases from V and 5 bases from J; junction bases left unmatched: 13. Per the germline V gene, CDR1 is SGHRS and CDR2 is YFSETQ. The CDR3 DNA is TGCGCCAGCACCTGGGGACTAGCGGGTTCCATTGGAGATACGCAGTATTTT. Amino acids: CASTWGLAGSIGDTQYF.